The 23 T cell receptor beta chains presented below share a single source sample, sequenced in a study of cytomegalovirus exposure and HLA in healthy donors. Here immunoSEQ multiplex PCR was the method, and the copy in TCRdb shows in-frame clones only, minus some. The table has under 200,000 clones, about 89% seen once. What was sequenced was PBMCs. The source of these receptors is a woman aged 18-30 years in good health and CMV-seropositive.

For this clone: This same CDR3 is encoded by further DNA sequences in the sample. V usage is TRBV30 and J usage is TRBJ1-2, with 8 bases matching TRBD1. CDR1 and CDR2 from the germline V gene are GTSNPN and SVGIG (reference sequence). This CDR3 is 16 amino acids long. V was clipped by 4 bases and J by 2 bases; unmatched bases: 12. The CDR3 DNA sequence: TGTGCCTGGAACCTCTACCGGGACAGGAACAACTATGGCTACACCTTC. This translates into CAWNLYRDRNNYGYTF.

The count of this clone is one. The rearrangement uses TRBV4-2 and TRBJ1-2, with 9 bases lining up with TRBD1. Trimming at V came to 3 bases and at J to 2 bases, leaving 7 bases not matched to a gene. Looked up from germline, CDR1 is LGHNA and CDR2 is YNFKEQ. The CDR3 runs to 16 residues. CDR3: CASSQKGQGYNYGYTF. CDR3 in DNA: TGTGCCAGCAGCCAGAAGGGACAGGGATACAACTATGGCTACACCTTC.

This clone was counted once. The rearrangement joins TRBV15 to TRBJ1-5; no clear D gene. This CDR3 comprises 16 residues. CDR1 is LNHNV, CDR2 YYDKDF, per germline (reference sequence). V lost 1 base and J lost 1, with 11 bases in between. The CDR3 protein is CATSRGGEGSNQPQHF. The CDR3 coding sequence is TGTGCCACCAGCAGAGGTGGGGAGGGCAGCAATCAGCCCCAGCATTTT.

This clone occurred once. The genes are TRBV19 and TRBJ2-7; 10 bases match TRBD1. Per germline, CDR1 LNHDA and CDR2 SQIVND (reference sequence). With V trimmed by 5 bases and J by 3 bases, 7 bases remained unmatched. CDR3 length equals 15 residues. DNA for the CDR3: TGTGCCAGTAGTTCTCGACAGGGGGCAGGCTACGAGCAGTACTTC. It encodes CASSSRQGAGYEQYF.

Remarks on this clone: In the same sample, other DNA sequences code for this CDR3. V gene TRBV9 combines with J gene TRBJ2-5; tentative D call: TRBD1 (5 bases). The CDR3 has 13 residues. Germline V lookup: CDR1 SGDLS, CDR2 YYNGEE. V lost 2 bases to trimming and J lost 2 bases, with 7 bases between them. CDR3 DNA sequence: TGTGCCAGCAGCGTGGGGCTGCAAGAGACCCAGTACTTC. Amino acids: CASSVGLQETQYF.

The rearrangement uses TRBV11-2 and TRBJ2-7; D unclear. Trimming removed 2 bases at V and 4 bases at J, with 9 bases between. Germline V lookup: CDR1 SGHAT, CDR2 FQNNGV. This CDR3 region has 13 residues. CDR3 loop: CASSLHRIYEQYF. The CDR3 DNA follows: TGTGCCAGCAGCTTACACAGAATATACGAGCAGTACTTC.

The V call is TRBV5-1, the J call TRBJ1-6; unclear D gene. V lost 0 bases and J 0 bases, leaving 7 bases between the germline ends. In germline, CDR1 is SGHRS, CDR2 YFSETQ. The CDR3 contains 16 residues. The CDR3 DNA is TGCGCCAGCAGCTTGGACAGTAGCTCCTATAATTCACCCCTCCACTTT. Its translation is CASSLDSSSYNSPLHF.

This CDR3 reads CASSLPGLAANTGELFF. Here the CDR3 DNA reads TGTGCCAGCAGTCTCCCCGGACTAGCGGCGAACACCGGGGAGCTGTTTTTT. V gene TRBV28 combines with J gene TRBJ2-2, with TRBD2 matching over 10 bases. The J segment lost 0 bases and the V segment lost 5 bases, leaving 6 bases of the junction unmatched. This CDR3 is 17 amino acids long. Germline V CDR1 and CDR2: MDHEN, SYDVKM.

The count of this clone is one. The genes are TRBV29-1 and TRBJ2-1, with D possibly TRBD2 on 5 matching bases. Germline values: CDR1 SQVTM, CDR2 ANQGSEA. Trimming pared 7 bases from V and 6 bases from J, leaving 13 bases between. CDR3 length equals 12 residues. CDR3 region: CSAGSGFNEQFF. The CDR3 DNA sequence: TGCAGCGCCGGCTCGGGATTCAATGAGCAGTTCTTC.

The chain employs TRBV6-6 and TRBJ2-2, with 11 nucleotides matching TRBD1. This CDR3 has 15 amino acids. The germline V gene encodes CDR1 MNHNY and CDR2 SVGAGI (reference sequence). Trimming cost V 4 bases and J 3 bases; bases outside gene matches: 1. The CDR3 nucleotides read TGTGCCAGCAGTTGGACAGGGGGCCACACCGGGGAGCTGTTTTTT. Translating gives CASSWTGGHTGELFF.

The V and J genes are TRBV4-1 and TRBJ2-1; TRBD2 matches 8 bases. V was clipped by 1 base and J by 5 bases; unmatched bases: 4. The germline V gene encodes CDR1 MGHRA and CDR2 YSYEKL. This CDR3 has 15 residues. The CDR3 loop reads CASSQASGGDNEQFF. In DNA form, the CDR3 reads TGCGCCAGCAGCCAAGCGTCGGGAGGGGACAATGAGCAGTTCTTC.

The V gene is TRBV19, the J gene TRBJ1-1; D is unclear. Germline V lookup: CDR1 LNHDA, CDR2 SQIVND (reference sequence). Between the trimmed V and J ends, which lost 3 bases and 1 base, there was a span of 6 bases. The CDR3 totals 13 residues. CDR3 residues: CASSIMRNTEAFF. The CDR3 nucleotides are TGTGCCAGTAGTATTATGCGGAACACTGAAGCTTTCTTT.

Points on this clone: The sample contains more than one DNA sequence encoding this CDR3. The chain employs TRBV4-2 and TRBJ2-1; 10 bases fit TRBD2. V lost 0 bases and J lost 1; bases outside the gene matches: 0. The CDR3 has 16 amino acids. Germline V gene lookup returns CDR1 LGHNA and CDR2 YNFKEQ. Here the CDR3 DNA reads TGTGCCAGCAGCCAAGATAGCGGGGGGTCCTACAATGAGCAGTTCTTC. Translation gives CASSQDSGGSYNEQFF.

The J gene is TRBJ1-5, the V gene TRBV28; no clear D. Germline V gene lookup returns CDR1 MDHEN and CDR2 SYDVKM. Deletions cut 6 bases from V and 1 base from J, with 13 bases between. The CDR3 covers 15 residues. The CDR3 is CASRLTSRSNQPQHF. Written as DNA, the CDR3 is TGTGCCAGCAGGCTAACCTCCAGGAGCAATCAGCCCCAGCATTTT.

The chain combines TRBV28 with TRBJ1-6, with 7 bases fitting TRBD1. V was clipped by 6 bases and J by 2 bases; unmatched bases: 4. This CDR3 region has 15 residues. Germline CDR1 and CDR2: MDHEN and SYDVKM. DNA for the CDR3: TGTGCCAGCAGGGACCAGGGGGCCTATAATTCACCCCTCCACTTT. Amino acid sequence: CASRDQGAYNSPLHF.

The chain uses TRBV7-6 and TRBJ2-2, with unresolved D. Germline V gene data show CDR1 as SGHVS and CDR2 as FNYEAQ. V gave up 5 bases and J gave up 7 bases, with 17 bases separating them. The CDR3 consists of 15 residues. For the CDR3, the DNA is TGTGCCAGCAGCGGTACTTCCGTTCTCGGCGGGGAGCTGTTTTTT. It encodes CASSGTSVLGGELFF.

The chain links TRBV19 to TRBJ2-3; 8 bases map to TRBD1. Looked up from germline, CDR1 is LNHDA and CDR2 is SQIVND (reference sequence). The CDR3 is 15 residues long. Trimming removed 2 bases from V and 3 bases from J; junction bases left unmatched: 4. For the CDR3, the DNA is TGTGCCAGTAGTATACGGACAGGGAGGACAGATACGCAGTATTTT. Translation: CASSIRTGRTDTQYF.

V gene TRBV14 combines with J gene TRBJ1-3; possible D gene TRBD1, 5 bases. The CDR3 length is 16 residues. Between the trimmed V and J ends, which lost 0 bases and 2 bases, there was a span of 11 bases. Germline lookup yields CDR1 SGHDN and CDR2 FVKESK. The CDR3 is CASSQDMGPAGNTIYF. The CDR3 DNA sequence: TGTGCCAGCAGCCAAGATATGGGGCCAGCTGGAAACACCATATATTTT.

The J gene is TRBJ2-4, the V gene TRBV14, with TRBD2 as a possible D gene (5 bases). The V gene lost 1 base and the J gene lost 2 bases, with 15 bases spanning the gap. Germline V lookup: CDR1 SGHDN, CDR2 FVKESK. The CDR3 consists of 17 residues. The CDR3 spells CASSQAGSVRTKNIQYF. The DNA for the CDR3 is TGTGCCAGCAGCCAAGCGGGGAGTGTTAGGACCAAAAACATTCAGTACTTC.

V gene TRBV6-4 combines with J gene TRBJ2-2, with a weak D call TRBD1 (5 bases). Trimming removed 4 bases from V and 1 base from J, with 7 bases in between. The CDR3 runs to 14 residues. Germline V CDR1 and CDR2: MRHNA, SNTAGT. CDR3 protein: CASSVDRNTGELFF. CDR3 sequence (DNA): TGTGCCAGCAGTGTCGACAGGAACACCGGGGAGCTGTTTTTT.

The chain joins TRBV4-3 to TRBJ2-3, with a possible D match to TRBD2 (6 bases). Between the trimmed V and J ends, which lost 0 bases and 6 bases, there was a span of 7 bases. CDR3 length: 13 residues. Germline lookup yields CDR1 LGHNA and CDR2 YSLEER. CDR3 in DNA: TGCGCCAGCAGCCAAGAGGGAGGCGATACGCAGTATTTT. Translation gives CASSQEGGDTQYF.

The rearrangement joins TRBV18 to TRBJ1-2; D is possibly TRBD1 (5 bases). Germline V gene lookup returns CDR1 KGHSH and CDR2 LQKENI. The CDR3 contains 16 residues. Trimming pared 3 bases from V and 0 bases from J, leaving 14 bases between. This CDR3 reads CASSPRDSATNYGYTF. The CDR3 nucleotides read TGTGCCAGCTCACCCCGCGACAGCGCAACTAACTATGGCTACACCTTC.

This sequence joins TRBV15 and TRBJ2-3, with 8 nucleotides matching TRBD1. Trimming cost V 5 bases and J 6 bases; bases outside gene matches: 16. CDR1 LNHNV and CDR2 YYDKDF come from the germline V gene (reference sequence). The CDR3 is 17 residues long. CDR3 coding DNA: TGTGCCACCAGCCGCGAGATGCAGGGGGCAGGTTTCGATACGCAGTATTTT. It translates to CATSREMQGAGFDTQYF.